This TCR beta chain is drawn from a study of blood T cell repertoires in COVID-19. Overall study: COVID-19 samples collected from the United States, Italy and Spain covered acute and convalescent phases. PBMCs, B-cell-depleted T cells, or T cells were the source of the cDNA or gDNA that made up the material.

TCRdb keeps only in-frame clones here, not all; method: immunoSEQ multiplex PCR. The sample yields 250,000 to 300,000 clones, roughly 86% seen once. Germline V CDR1 and CDR2: SGHAT, FQNNGV. V was trimmed by 1 base and J by 4 bases, leaving 13 bases between them. The length of the CDR3 is 15 residues. V usage is TRBV11-2 and J usage is TRBJ1-1, with D tentatively TRBD1 (5 bases). Specimen: PBMCs or T cells enriched from blood (not recorded which). This receptor was obtained from a woman aged 30 to 39 who had recovered from COVID-19. The CDR3 is CASSLARGSPTEAFF. The CDR3 region has the DNA TGTGCCAGCAGCTTAGCAAGGGGATCGCCCACTGAAGCTTTCTTT.